This entry lists 29 T cell receptor beta chains sequenced from one sample in a study of OX40 agonist ivuxolimab in advanced cancers. TCRdb's table, derived via immunoSEQ multiplex PCR, lists solely in-frame clones and lacks some. The sample lists roughly 100,000 clones, approximately 92% occurring once. The specimen comprised CD4+ or CD8+ T cells sorted from blood, sampled in a trial of the OX40 agonist ivuxolimab. The receptors derive from an adult with an advanced solid tumor such as melanoma, head and neck, liver or kidney cancer.

This chain joins TRBV5-1 and TRBJ2-7, with D perhaps matching TRBD1 (5 bases). The CDR3 spans 14 residues. Trimming left V 0 bases short and J 5 bases short, with 12 bases between. Per the germline V gene, CDR1 is SGHRS and CDR2 is YFSETQ. The CDR3 DNA sequence: TGCGCCAGCAGCTTGGCTAGGACAAGCGACGAGCAGTACTTC. Translation: CASSLARTSDEQYF.

The chain couples TRBV5-4 to TRBJ2-7, with TRBD1 as a possible D gene (5 bases). The CDR3 runs to 15 residues. Germline CDR1 SGHNT, CDR2 YYREEE (reference sequence). The germline V and J ends were trimmed by 1 base and 6 bases, with 17 bases remaining between them. DNA of the CDR3: TGTGCCAGCAGCTTGTCATATCAGGGTACGGGCGAGCAGTACTTC. Its translation: CASSLSYQGTGEQYF. The whole variable domain, filled in from reference TRBV5-4 and TRBJ2-7, reads ETGVTQSPTHLIKTRGQQVTLRCSSQSGHNTVSWYQQALGQGPQFIFQYYREEENGRGNFPPRFSGLQFPNYSSELNVNALELDDSALYLCASSLSYQGTGEQYFGPGTRLTVT.

This clone was recorded once. V gene TRBV27 combines with J gene TRBJ1-5; the D is unclear. The CDR3 loop spans 16 amino acids. The germline CDR1 and CDR2 sequences are MNHEY and SMNVEV (reference sequence). V was shortened by 0 bases and J by 4 bases, with 13 bases between the two germline ends. CDR3: CASSLSTPRLNQPQHF. DNA for the CDR3: TGTGCCAGCAGTTTATCCACTCCCCGGTTGAATCAGCCCCAGCATTTT.

The J gene is TRBJ2-2, the V gene TRBV2, with TRBD2 identical over 11 bases. The CDR3 sequence is 15 residues long. V shed 5 bases and J 5 bases; nucleotides not matched to a gene: 4. Germline V gene lookup returns CDR1 SNHLY and CDR2 FYNNEI. The CDR3 DNA is TGTGCCAGCAGTCTTAGCGGGGGGGGGACCGGGGAGCTGTTTTTT. Amino acids: CASSLSGGGTGELFF.

This clone occurred once. J is TRBJ2-1 and V is TRBV29-1; 8 positions match TRBD1. The CDR3 covers 13 residues. Germline assignment: CDR1 SQVTM and CDR2 ANQGSEA. The ends lost 7 bases at V and 8 bases at J; junction bases unmatched: 10. In nucleotides, the CDR3 is TGCAGCGGAGGACAGGGAATAAAGGATGAGCAGTTCTTC. It translates to CSGGQGIKDEQFF.

The V and J genes are TRBV6-1 and TRBJ2-7, with D maybe TRBD2 (7 bases). V lost 5 bases and J 5 bases, leaving 19 bases between the germline ends. The CDR3 totals 15 residues. Germline CDR1 and CDR2: MNHNS and SASEGT. The CDR3 nucleotides read TGTGCCAGCAGTCCTGGGGGGCGGGAGATCGACGAGCAGTACTTC. Amino acid sequence: CASSPGGREIDEQYF.

The chain carries TRBV30 and TRBJ2-1; 10 positions agree with TRBD1. The CDR3 spans 14 residues. Germline V gene lookup returns CDR1 GTSNPN and CDR2 SVGIG (reference sequence). V gave up 5 bases and J gave up 6 bases; unmatched junction bases: 7. CDR3 loop: CAWELGQGVNEQFF. The CDR3, as DNA: TGTGCCTGGGAGCTCGGACAGGGGGTCAATGAGCAGTTCTTC.

This chain links TRBV5-6 with TRBJ1-6, with D maybe TRBD1 (6 bases). This CDR3 spans 17 amino acids. Germline V gene lookup returns CDR1 SGHDT and CDR2 YYEEEE. Trimming took off 0 bases at V and 4 bases at J, with 14 bases between the two ends. The CDR3: CASSLEKRGSYNSPLHF. The CDR3 DNA follows: TGTGCCAGCAGCTTGGAGAAGAGGGGGAGTTATAATTCACCCCTCCACTTT.

The chain recombines TRBV4-3 with TRBJ1-2, with a weak D call TRBD1 (5 bases). Germline CDR1 and CDR2: LGHNA and YSLEER. The CDR3 covers 13 residues. Trimming stripped 0 bases from V and 8 bases from J, with 10 bases between. The CDR3 loop reads CASSQDPGDGYTF. The CDR3, as DNA: TGCGCCAGCAGCCAAGACCCGGGGGACGGCTACACCTTC.

This sequence joins TRBV9 and TRBJ1-2, with a weak D call TRBD1 (5 bases). The CDR3 is made up of 12 amino acids. Trimming removed 0 bases at V and 5 bases at J, with 5 bases between. In germline, CDR1 is SGDLS, CDR2 YYNGEE. The CDR3 protein is CASSVAGYGYTF. The CDR3 DNA sequence: TGTGCCAGCAGCGTAGCAGGGTATGGCTACACCTTC.

This chain links TRBV4-3 with TRBJ1-2, with D unresolved. CDR3 size: 14 residues. V lost 0 bases and J lost 3, with 8 bases in between. Germline-derived CDR1 and CDR2 are LGHNA and YSLEER. CDR3: CASSQDSSYYGYTF. Written as DNA, the CDR3 is TGCGCCAGCAGCCAAGACAGTTCGTACTATGGCTACACCTTC.

V and J are TRBV13 and TRBJ2-3, with D unclear. This CDR3 is built from 14 residues. CDR1 PRHDT and CDR2 FYEKMQ come from the germline V gene (reference sequence). Between the trimmed V and J ends, which lost 4 bases and 1 base, there was a span of 9 bases. The CDR3 region has the DNA TGTGCCAGCAGCTCATCTGGACGCACAGATACGCAGTATTTT. Translation gives CASSSSGRTDTQYF.

J is TRBJ2-5 and V is TRBV27; TRBD1 agrees at 8 bases. The CDR3 totals 14 residues. Trimming took 5 bases from V and 6 from J; bases not matched to a gene: 8. Looked up from germline, CDR1 is MNHEY and CDR2 is SMNVEV (reference sequence). The CDR3 sequence: CASSGRTGMKTQYF. DNA for the CDR3: TGTGCCAGCAGTGGGCGGACAGGGATGAAGACCCAGTACTTC.

This chain joins TRBV12-5 and TRBJ2-4, with D possibly matching TRBD1 (5 bases). The CDR3 runs 16 residues. The V end was cut by 2 bases, the J end by 0 bases, with 11 bases between. Germline CDR1 LGHNT, CDR2 FRNRAP. The CDR3 loop is CASGLTGRLAKNIQYF. Here the CDR3 DNA reads TGTGCTAGTGGTTTGACAGGCCGCCTAGCCAAAAACATTCAGTACTTC.

This chain links TRBV27 with TRBJ1-6; D is possibly TRBD1 (5 bases). V lost 5 bases to trimming and J lost 0 bases, with 14 bases between them. This CDR3 has 17 amino acids. Germline V CDR1 and CDR2: MNHEY, SMNVEV (reference sequence). This CDR3 reads CASSRGSQSSYNSPLHF. The CDR3 DNA is TGTGCCAGCAGTAGGGGATCCCAAAGCTCCTATAATTCACCCCTCCACTTT.

The chain links TRBV27 to TRBJ2-1, with D hard to call. The CDR3 has 14 amino acids. V was shortened by 5 bases and J by 3 bases, with 11 bases between the two germline ends. CDR1 and CDR2 from the germline V gene are MNHEY and SMNVEV (reference sequence). The CDR3 sequence: CASSPPSGYNEQFF. In nucleotides, the CDR3 is TGTGCCAGCAGTCCTCCCTCGGGCTACAATGAGCAGTTCTTC.

This chain joins TRBV5-1 and TRBJ2-7; 7 nucleotides align to TRBD1. Trimming took 3 bases from V and 6 from J; bases not matched to a gene: 3. This CDR3 comprises 12 residues. Germline V gene sequence: CDR1 SGHRS, CDR2 YFSETQ. CDR3 DNA sequence: TGCGCCAGCAGCTCGACAGGGTCCGAGCAGTACTTC. Protein: CASSSTGSEQYF.

The J gene is TRBJ2-6, the V gene TRBV7-6; 7 positions agree with TRBD1. This CDR3 is 15 amino acids long. Germline V lookup: CDR1 SGHVS, CDR2 FNYEAQ. V dropped 6 bases and J dropped 1; count of bases not matched to a gene: 3. CDR3 nucleotides: TGTGCCAGCAGGTCGACAGGGTCTGGGGCCAACGTCCTGACTTTC. This translates into CASRSTGSGANVLTF.

The V and J genes are TRBV4-1 and TRBJ2-7; D gene ambiguous. This CDR3 is built from 15 residues. The V gene's germline CDR1 is MGHRA and CDR2 YSYEKL. Trimming stripped 0 bases from V and 2 bases from J, with 11 bases between. CDR3 sequence (DNA): TGCGCCAGCAGCCAAGAAGGAACCGGAGCCTACGAGCAGTACTTC. It translates to CASSQEGTGAYEQYF.

The chain carries TRBV6-1 and TRBJ2-1, with 7 bases matching TRBD2. Germline CDR1 is MNHNS and CDR2 is SASEGT. This CDR3 contains 15 residues. V trimming: 8 bases; J trimming: 2 bases; junction bases outside the gene matches: 9. The CDR3: CASGVRDYTYNEQFF. Here the CDR3 DNA reads TGTGCCAGCGGGGTGCGGGACTACACCTACAATGAGCAGTTCTTC.

The genes are TRBV10-3 and TRBJ2-5; possibly TRBD2 for D (6 bases). Germline CDR1 ENHRY, CDR2 SYGVKD. V lost 3 bases and J 7 bases, leaving 12 bases between the germline ends. This CDR3 has 13 residues. The CDR3 DNA reads as TGTGCCATCAGTGAAGGAGGGGACGGGACCCAGTACTTC. Protein sequence: CAISEGGDGTQYF.

The V gene is TRBV9, the J gene TRBJ2-2, with D perhaps assigned TRBD1 or TRBD2 (5 bases each). Trimming took off 0 bases at V and 6 bases at J, with 9 bases between the two ends. The CDR3 is 14 amino acids. CDR1 is SGDLS and CDR2 is YYNGEE in the germline V gene. The CDR3 sequence is CASSVGWGSGELFF. The CDR3 DNA reads as TGTGCCAGCAGCGTAGGATGGGGGTCCGGGGAGCTGTTTTTT.

The chain is built from TRBV19 and TRBJ2-2; D uncertain. There are 12 residues in the CDR3. CDR1 is LNHDA, CDR2 SQIVND, per germline (reference sequence). Trimming shortened V by 8 bases and J by 3 bases, and 7 bases separated the two germline ends. DNA of the CDR3: TGTGCCAGTGCCTTTCACACCGGGGAGCTGTTTTTT. This encodes CASAFHTGELFF.

Worth noting for this clone: Because the CDR3's place on the DNA is in doubt, the DNA is left out and the CDR3 is given as listed by TCRdb. CDR3: CASSWAGGANELFF. The chain recombines TRBV5-1 with TRBJ2-1; TRBD2 is the table's D call, not checked against the DNA. The CDR3 has 14 residues if both end residues are counted. Germline-derived CDR1 and CDR2 are SGHRS and YFSETQ.

This clone has a single count. CDR3 sequence reads: CASSHGGSFYEQYF. The CDR3 DNA reads as TGCGCCAGCAGCCACGGGGGATCCTTCTACGAGCAGTACTTC. The gene calls are TRBV4-1 and TRBJ2-7; tentative D call: TRBD2 (6 bases). The CDR3 is 14 residues long. Germline V gene lookup returns CDR1 MGHRA and CDR2 YSYEKL. With 3 bases removed from V and 3 bases from J, the gap between germline ends came to 12 bases.

This clone was counted a single time. This chain connects TRBV11-3 to TRBJ2-1; 9 bases match TRBD1. The CDR3 is made up of 15 amino acids. CDR1 and CDR2 from the germline V gene are SGHNT and YENEEA. V gave up 4 bases and J gave up 9 bases; unmatched junction bases: 10. CDR3 sequence: CASSSGTGLGSEQFF. DNA of the CDR3: TGTGCCAGCAGCTCCGGGACAGGGTTGGGCAGTGAGCAGTTCTTC.

The chain links TRBV5-5 to TRBJ2-7; TRBD2 is a possible D gene (5 bases). CDR3 length: 14 residues. Germline lookup yields CDR1 SGHKS and CDR2 YYEKEE (reference sequence). Trimming pared 0 bases from V and 7 bases from J, leaving 14 bases between. The CDR3 loop is CASSLGWPADEQYF. The CDR3, as DNA: TGTGCCAGCAGCTTGGGATGGCCAGCGGATGAGCAGTACTTC.

The chain recombines TRBV27 with TRBJ2-5; no clear D. The end of the DNA aligns better with TRBJ2-7, so the J call may be wrong. Per germline, CDR1 MNHEY and CDR2 SMNVEV (reference sequence). The CDR3 is 14 residues long. CDR3 sequence reads: CASSLGSGPFEQYF. The CDR3, as DNA: TGTGCCAGCAGTTTAGGATCGGGTCCCTTCGAGCAGTACTTC.

The gene calls are TRBV6-5 and TRBJ2-3; no reliable D call. Trimming removed 0 bases at V and 0 bases at J, with 10 bases between. The CDR3 consists of 16 residues. Germline CDR1 MNHEY, CDR2 SVGAGI. The CDR3 spells CASSYSRTTSTDTQYF. The CDR3 DNA reads TGTGCCAGCAGTTACTCGAGGACGACGAGCACAGATACGCAGTATTTT.